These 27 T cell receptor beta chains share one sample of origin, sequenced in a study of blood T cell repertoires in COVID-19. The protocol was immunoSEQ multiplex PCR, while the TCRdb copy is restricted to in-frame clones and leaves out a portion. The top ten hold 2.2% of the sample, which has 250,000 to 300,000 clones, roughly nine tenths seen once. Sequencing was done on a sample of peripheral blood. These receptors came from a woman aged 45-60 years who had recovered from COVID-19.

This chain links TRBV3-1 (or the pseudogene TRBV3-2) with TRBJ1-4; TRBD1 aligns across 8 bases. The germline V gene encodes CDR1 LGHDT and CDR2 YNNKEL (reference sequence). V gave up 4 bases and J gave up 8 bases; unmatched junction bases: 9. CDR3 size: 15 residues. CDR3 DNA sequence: TGTGCCAGCAGCCTACTGGGGACAGGTGAAGAAAAACTGTTTTTT. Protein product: CASSLLGTGEEKLFF.

The CDR3 nucleotides read TGTGCCAGCAGCCAACTACTAGCCTTCCGGGCCTCCGAGCAGTACTTC. Its protein product is CASSQLLAFRASEQYF. The gene calls are TRBV3-1 (or the pseudogene TRBV3-2) and TRBJ2-7, with a weak D call TRBD2 (6 bases). CDR1 LGHDT and CDR2 YNNKEL come from the germline V gene (reference sequence). The CDR3 is made up of 16 amino acids. V was cut by 2 bases and J by 6 bases, with 20 bases left in between.

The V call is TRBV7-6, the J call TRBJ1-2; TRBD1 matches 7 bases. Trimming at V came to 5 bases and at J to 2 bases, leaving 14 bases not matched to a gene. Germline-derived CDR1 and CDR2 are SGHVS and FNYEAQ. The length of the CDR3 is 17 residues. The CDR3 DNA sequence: TGTGCCAGCAGCCCGCGACAGGGATTCACCCCAAACTATGGCTACACCTTC. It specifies CASSPRQGFTPNYGYTF.

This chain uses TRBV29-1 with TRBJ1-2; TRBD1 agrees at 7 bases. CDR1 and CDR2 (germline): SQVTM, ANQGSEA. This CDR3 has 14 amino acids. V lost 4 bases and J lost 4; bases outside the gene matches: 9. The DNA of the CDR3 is TGCAGCGTTGGGCGACAGGGATTACTCTATGGCTACACCTTC. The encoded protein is CSVGRQGLLYGYTF.

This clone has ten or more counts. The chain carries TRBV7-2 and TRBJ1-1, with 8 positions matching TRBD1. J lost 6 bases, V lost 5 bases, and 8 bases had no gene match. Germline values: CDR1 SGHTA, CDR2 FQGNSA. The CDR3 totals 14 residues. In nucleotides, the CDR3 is TGTGCCAGCAGCATTACGCCGGGACAGGCTGAAGCTTTCTTT. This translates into CASSITPGQAEAFF.

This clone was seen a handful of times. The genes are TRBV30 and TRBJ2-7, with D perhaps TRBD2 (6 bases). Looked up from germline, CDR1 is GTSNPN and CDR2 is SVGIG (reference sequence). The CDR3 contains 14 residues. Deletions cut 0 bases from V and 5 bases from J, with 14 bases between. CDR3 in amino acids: CAWSVLSAGNEQYF. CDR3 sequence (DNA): TGTGCCTGGAGTGTACTATCTGCGGGGAACGAGCAGTACTTC.

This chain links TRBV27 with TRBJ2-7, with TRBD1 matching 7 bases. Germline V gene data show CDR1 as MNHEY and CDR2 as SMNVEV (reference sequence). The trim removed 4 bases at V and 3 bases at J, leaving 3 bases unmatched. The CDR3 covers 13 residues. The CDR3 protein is CASSWGQSYEQYF. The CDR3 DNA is TGTGCCAGCAGTTGGGGACAGAGCTACGAGCAGTACTTC.

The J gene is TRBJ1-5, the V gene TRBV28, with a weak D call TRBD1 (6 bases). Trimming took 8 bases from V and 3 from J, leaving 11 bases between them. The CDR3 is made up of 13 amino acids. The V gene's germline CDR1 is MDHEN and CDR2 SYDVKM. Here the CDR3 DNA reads TGTGCCAGCCTCCAGGGGCTCAATCAGCCCCAGCATTTT. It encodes CASLQGLNQPQHF.

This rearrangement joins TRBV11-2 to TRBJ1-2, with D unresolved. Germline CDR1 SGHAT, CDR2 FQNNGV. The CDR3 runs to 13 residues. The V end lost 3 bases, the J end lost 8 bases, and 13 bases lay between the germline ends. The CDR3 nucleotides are TGTGCCAGCAGCTTCCTACTTCGAGGGGGCTACACCTTC. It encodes CASSFLLRGGYTF.

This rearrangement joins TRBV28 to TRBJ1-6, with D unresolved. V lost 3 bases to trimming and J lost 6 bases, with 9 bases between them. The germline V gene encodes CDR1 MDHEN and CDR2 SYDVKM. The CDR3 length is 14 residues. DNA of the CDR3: TGTGCCAGCAGTTTCCACAGCCCTAATTCACCCCTCCACTTT. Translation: CASSFHSPNSPLHF.

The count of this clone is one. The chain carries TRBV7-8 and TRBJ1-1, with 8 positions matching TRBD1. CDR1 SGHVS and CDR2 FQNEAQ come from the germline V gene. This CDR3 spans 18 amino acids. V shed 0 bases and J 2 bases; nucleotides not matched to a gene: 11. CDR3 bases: TGTGCCAGCAGCTTAGCTATATTGCAGGGGGCTAGTAACACTGAAGCTTTCTTT. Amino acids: CASSLAILQGASNTEAFF. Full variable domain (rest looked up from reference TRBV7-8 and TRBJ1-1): GAGVSQSPRYKVAKRGQDVALRCDPISGHVSLFWYQQALGQGPEFLTYFQNEAQLDKSGLPSDRFFAERPEGSVSTLKIQRTQQEDSAVYLCASSLAILQGASNTEAFFGQGTRLTVV.

The CDR3 region has the DNA TGTGCCAGCTCACCCCGGGACTCTTCCTACAATGAGCAGTTCTTC. Amino acid sequence: CASSPRDSSYNEQFF. The chain recombines TRBV18 with TRBJ2-1, with TRBD2 as a possible D gene (6 bases). V lost 3 bases to trimming and J lost 1 base, with 10 bases between them. The CDR3 is 15 residues long. Germline CDR1 and CDR2: KGHSH and LQKENI. Filled out from reference TRBV18 and TRBJ2-1, the complete variable domain reads NAGVMQNPRHLVRRRGQEARLRCSPMKGHSHVYWYRQLPEEGLKFMVYLQKENIIDESGMPKERFSAEFPKEGPSILRIQQVVRGDSAAYFCASSPRDSSYNEQFFGPGTRLTVL.

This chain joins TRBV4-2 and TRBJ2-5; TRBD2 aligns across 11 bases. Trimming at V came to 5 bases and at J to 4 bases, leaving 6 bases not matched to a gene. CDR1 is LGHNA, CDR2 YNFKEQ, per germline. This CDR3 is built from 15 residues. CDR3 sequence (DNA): TGTGCCAGCAGCGATCTAGCGGGGGGATCAGAGACCCAGTACTTC. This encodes CASSDLAGGSETQYF.

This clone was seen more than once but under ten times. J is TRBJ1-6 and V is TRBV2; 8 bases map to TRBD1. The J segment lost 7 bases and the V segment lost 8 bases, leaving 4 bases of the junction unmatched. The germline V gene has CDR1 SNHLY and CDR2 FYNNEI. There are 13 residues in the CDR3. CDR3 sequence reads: CASEDRENSPLHF. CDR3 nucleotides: TGTGCCAGCGAGGACAGGGAGAATTCACCCCTCCACTTT.

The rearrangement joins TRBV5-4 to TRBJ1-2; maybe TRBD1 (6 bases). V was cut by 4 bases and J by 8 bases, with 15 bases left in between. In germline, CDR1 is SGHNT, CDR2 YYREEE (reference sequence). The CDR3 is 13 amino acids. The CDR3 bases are TGTGCCAGCAGCCAAGGACAGTTGCGCGGCTACACCTTC. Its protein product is CASSQGQLRGYTF. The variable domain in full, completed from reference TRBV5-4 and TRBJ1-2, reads ETGVTQSPTHLIKTRGQQVTLRCSSQSGHNTVSWYQQALGQGPQFIFQYYREEENGRGNFPPRFSGLQFPNYSSELNVNALELDDSALYLCASSQGQLRGYTFGSGTRLTVV.

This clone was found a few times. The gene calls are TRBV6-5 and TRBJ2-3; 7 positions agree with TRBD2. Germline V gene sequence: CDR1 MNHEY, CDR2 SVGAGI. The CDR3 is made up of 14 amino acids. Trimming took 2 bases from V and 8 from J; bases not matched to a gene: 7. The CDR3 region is CASSYTQGGRTQYF. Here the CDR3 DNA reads TGTGCCAGCAGTTACACTCAGGGAGGGCGTACGCAGTATTTT.

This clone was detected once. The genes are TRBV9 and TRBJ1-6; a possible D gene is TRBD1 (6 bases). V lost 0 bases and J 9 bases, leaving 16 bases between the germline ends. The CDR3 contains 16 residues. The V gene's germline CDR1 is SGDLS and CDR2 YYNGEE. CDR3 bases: TGTGCCAGCAGCGTAGACCCTAAACCCAGGGGTTCACCCCTCCACTTT. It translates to CASSVDPKPRGSPLHF.

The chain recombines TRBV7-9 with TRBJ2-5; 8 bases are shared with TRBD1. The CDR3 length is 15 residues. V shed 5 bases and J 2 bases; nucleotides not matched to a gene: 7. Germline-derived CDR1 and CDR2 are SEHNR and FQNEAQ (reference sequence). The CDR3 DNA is TGTGCCAGCAGCCCCCTGACAGGGGAACAAGAGACCCAGTACTTC. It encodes CASSPLTGEQETQYF.

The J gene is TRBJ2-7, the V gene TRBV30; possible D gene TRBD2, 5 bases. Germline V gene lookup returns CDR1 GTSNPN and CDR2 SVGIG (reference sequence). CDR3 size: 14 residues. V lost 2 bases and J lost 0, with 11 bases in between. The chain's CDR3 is CAWSTLGVSYEQYF. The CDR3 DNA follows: TGTGCCTGGAGTACCCTCGGGGTCTCCTACGAGCAGTACTTC.

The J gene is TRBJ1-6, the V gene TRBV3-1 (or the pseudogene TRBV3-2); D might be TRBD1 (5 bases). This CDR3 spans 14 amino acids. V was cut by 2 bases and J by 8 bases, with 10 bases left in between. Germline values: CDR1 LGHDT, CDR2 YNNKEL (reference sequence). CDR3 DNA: TGTGCCAGCAGCCAACGCGACAGCCATTCACCCCTCCACTTT. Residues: CASSQRDSHSPLHF.

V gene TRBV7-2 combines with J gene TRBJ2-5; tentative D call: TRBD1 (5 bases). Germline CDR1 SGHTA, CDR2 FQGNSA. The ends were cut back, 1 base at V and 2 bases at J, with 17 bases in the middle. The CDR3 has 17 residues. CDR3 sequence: CASSLVSTANSQETQYF. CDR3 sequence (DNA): TGTGCCAGCAGCTTAGTATCGACAGCAAATTCGCAAGAGACCCAGTACTTC.

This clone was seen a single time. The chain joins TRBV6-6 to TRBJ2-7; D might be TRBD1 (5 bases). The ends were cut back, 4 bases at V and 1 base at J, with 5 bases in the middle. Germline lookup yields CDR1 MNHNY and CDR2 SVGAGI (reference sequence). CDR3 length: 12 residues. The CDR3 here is CASSSGSYEQYF. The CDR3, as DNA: TGTGCCAGCAGTTCAGGGTCCTACGAGCAGTACTTC.

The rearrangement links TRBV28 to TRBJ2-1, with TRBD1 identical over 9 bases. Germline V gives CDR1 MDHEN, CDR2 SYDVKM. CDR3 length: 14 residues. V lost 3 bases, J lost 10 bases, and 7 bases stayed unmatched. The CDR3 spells CASSFGTGYQEQFF. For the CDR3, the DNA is TGTGCCAGCAGTTTCGGGACAGGGTATCAGGAGCAGTTCTTC.

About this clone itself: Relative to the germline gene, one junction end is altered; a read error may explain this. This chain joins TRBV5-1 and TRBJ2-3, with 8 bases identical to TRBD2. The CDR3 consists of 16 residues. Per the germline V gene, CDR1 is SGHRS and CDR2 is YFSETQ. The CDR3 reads CASRLGVSGSADTQYF. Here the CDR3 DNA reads TGCGCCAGCAGATTGGGCGTAAGCGGGAGTGCAGATACGCAGTATTTT.

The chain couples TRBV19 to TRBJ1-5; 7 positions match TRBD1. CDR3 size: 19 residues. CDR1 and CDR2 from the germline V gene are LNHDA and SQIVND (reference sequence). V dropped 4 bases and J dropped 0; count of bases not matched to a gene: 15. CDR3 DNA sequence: TGTGCCAGTAGTAAAGGTGGGGGCCGAGGGGGCTATAGCAATCAGCCCCAGCATTTT. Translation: CASSKGGGRGGYSNQPQHF.

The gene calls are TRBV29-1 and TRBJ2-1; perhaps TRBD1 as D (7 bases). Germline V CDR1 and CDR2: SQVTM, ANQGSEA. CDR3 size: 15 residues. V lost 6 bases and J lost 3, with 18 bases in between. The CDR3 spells CSVLEGASRYNEQFF. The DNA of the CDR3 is TGCAGCGTCCTGGAGGGGGCTAGCCGCTACAATGAGCAGTTCTTC.

CDR3 loop: CASSFARGFDEQYF. CDR3 coding DNA: TGTGCCAGCAGCTTCGCACGGGGGTTTGACGAGCAGTACTTC. The rearrangement joins TRBV28 to TRBJ2-7, with a tentative D call TRBD2 (6 bases). This CDR3 is built from 14 residues. V lost 6 bases and J 5 bases, leaving 17 bases between the germline ends. Germline CDR1 reads MDHEN; CDR2 reads SYDVKM. Variable domain in full (rest from reference TRBV28 and TRBJ2-7): DVKVTQSSRYLVKRTGEKVFLECVQDMDHENMFWYRQDPGLGLRLIYFSYDVKMKEKGDIPEGYSVSREKKERFSLILESASTNQTSMYLCASSFARGFDEQYFGPGTRLTVT.